Listed here are 10 T cell receptor beta chains from one sample, sequenced in a study of blood T cell repertoires in COVID-19. Sequencing was performed with immunoSEQ multiplex PCR; in TCRdb, only in-frame clones are kept and a portion is missing. The sample lists 200,000 to 300,000 clones, under 90% occurring once. Sequencing input: peripheral blood. The receptors originated from a man aged 55-75 years with acute or convalescent COVID-19.

V and J are TRBV27 and TRBJ1-5; 8 bases align to TRBD1. With 8 bases clipped from V and 2 bases from J, the junction kept 8 bases outside the gene matches. The V gene's germline CDR1 is MNHEY and CDR2 SMNVEV (reference sequence). The CDR3 extends over 15 amino acids. CDR3 nucleotide sequence: TGTGCCAGCCCCGGACAGGGTTGTCGCAATCAGCCCCAGCATTTT. Protein product: CASPGQGCRNQPQHF.

This clone was seen a few times. The gene calls are TRBV3-1 (or the pseudogene TRBV3-2) and TRBJ1-2, with a tentative D call TRBD1 (6 bases). Germline V gene lookup returns CDR1 LGHDT and CDR2 YNNKEL (reference sequence). The CDR3 is 13 residues long. The V and J ends lost 4 bases and 4 bases respectively, with 10 bases between them. The CDR3, as DNA: TGTGCCAGCAGCCCACAGGGTGGCTATGGCTACACCTTC. Its protein product is CASSPQGGYGYTF.

The genes are TRBV2 and TRBJ1-3, with TRBD1 matching over 7 bases. The CDR3 has 14 amino acids. V was clipped by 6 bases and J by 5 bases; unmatched bases: 7. Germline lookup yields CDR1 SNHLY and CDR2 FYNNEI. CDR3 DNA sequence: TGTGCCAGCAGGACCGGGGACAGTAGAAACACCATATATTTT. Translated, it gives CASRTGDSRNTIYF.

This chain joins TRBV14 and TRBJ1-1, with 7 bases aligning to TRBD1. The CDR3 contains 16 residues. Per germline, CDR1 SGHDN and CDR2 FVKESK. Trimming removed 4 bases from V and 2 bases from J; junction bases left unmatched: 10. CDR3 region: CASSRHLTGTNTEAFF. DNA of the CDR3: TGTGCCAGCAGCCGACACCTGACAGGGACCAACACTGAAGCTTTCTTT.

This chain uses TRBV3-1 (or the pseudogene TRBV3-2) with TRBJ1-5; 8 nucleotides line up with TRBD1. Germline CDR1 and CDR2: LGHDT and YNNKEL (reference sequence). After removal of 4 bases from V and 6 bases from J, the junction contained 5 bases not matched to a gene. The CDR3 totals 14 residues. CDR3 amino acids: CASSRGQATQPQHF. In DNA, the CDR3 is TGTGCCAGCAGCCGGGGACAGGCGACTCAGCCCCAGCATTTT.

The chain employs TRBV3-1 (or the pseudogene TRBV3-2) and TRBJ2-7; 11 nucleotides align to TRBD2. The CDR3 is 15 amino acids. Germline loops: CDR1 LGHDT, CDR2 YNNKEL (reference sequence). J gave up 7 bases and V 1 base, and 6 bases lay outside the gene matches. The CDR3 nucleotides read TGTGCCAGCAGCCAAGGTAGCGGGGGGGCCAGAGAGCAGTACTTC. It specifies CASSQGSGGAREQYF.

The chain has TRBV27 and TRBJ2-1; D is ambiguous. V lost 3 bases, J lost 6 bases, and 18 bases lay in between. The CDR3 has 16 amino acids. Germline V lookup: CDR1 MNHEY, CDR2 SMNVEV (reference sequence). The CDR3 sequence is CASSLPGGMVGNEQFF. DNA for the CDR3: TGTGCCAGCAGTTTGCCTGGCGGTATGGTCGGCAATGAGCAGTTCTTC.

V is TRBV5-1 and J is TRBJ2-1; 7 bases are shared with TRBD1. This CDR3 comprises 14 residues. Germline CDR1 reads SGHRS; CDR2 reads YFSETQ. The junction had 9 bases not matched to a gene; V was cut back by 8 bases and J by 4 bases. The CDR3 sequence is CASTFWTGYNEQFF. The CDR3 region has the DNA TGCGCCAGTACGTTTTGGACAGGTTACAATGAGCAGTTCTTC.

The V gene is TRBV6-1, the J gene TRBJ1-2; a possible D gene is TRBD1 (5 bases). The germline gives CDR1 MNHNS, CDR2 SASEGT. Trimming left V 2 bases short and J 4 bases short, with 20 bases between. The CDR3 loop spans 17 amino acids. CDR3 DNA sequence: TGTGCCAGCAGTGAACCCGGGACTGGAGTGTGGATCTATGGCTACACCTTC. Translated, it gives CASSEPGTGVWIYGYTF.

The chain carries TRBV5-1 and TRBJ2-7, with D possibly being TRBD1 (5 bases). V lost 4 bases, J lost 2 bases, and 16 bases lay in between. Germline CDR1 SGHRS, CDR2 YFSETQ. The CDR3 length is 15 residues. This chain's CDR3 is CASSPKNGATYEQYF. The CDR3 DNA reads TGCGCCAGCAGCCCTAAAAATGGGGCCACCTACGAGCAGTACTTC.